This T cell receptor (beta chain) was recorded in a study of blood T cell repertoires in COVID-19. Study overall: COVID-19 samples from acute and convalescent phases originated in the United States, Italy and Spain.

Source study methods: The authors estimated nucleated cell counts from reference gene primer amplification. The data were produced by immunoSEQ multiplex PCR, yet TCRdb's version contains in-frame clones alone and is incomplete. V, J and clone size derive from that table, while D and trimming were established from the DNA sequence. The table has tens of thousands of clones, roughly four fifths seen once. Germline V gene sequence: CDR1 MNHEY, CDR2 SMNVEV (reference sequence). The CDR3 has 16 amino acids. Trimming shortened V by 4 bases and J by 2 bases, and 17 bases separated the two germline ends. The origin of this receptor is an older woman with acute or convalescent COVID-19. Sequenced material: peripheral blood. The chain has TRBV27 and TRBJ1-1, with D perhaps matching TRBD1 (5 bases). Written as DNA, the CDR3 is TGTGCCAGCAGTTCTCAGGACCCCTGGGGCAACACTGAAGCTTTCTTT. It translates to CASSSQDPWGNTEAFF.